This T cell receptor (beta chain) was found in a study of regulatory T cells in long-lasting Graves disease. The germline V and J ends were trimmed by 9 bases and 3 bases, with 18 bases remaining between them. The V gene's germline CDR1 is KGHDR and CDR2 SFDVKD. CDR3 length: 15 residues. Time point of the sample: newly diagnosed GD, antithyroid drugs for less than 3 months. The TCR library was prepared using RNA isolated from PBMCs. It was by American Thyroid Association guidelines that Graves' disease was diagnosed. For TCR beta, libraries came from iRepertoire HTBI primers and Arm-PCR of CDR3 regions. In the authors' workflow: Spanning all samples, the identified segments comprised around 60 TRBV and some 15 TRBJ. TCRdb recomputed calls from the multiplex PCR reads with MiXCR, one row per CDR3 protein. The V and J calls were not made by the authors but by TCRdb's processing. Among roughly 520,000 distinct CDR3 sequences listed, around 13% were seen once.

The sample was also reused in another study, on T cells in Graves' hyperthyroidism and ophthalmopathy.

J is TRBJ2-3 and V is TRBV24-1; the D gene is possibly TRBD1 (6 bases). The sequence derives from a woman aged 25 to 45 with Graves disease. The sequencing here drew on peripheral blood mononuclear cells (PBMCs), taken at new diagnosis, from a patient treated with antithyroid drugs. DNA for the CDR3: TGTGCCACCTCGTTAGGTGGGGGCGTAACAGATACGCAGTATTTT. Protein product: CATSLGGGVTDTQYF.